This paragraph reports one TCR beta chain. The record originates from a study of OX40 agonist ivuxolimab in advanced cancers. Study details: Averaging about 60 years in age, with a range of roughly 23 to 85, the cohort was approximately 83% male. Therapy given before enrollment (anti-PD-1, anti-PD-L1 or anti-CTLA-4) was allowed, and 40% had some.

This CDR3 is built from 20 residues. V was clipped by 3 bases and J by 1 base; unmatched bases: 13. Germline loops: CDR1 SGHRS, CDR2 YFSETQ. Profiled with immunoSEQ multiplex PCR; TCRdb holds only in-frame clones, not every one. The data contain 20,000 or so clones, 82% of them singletons. Enrollment shut out patients with autoimmune disease history or systemic immunosuppression. The sequenced sample was CD4+ or CD8+ T cells sorted from blood, obtained in a trial of the OX40 agonist ivuxolimab. This chain connects TRBV5-1 to TRBJ2-3; TRBD2 matches 14 bases. The sequence derives from an adult with an advanced solid tumor such as melanoma, head and neck, liver or kidney cancer. CDR3 protein: CASSSKFGTSGRERTDTQYF. DNA of the CDR3: TGCGCCAGCAGCTCCAAGTTCGGGACTAGCGGGAGAGAACGCACAGATACGCAGTATTTT.